This TCR beta chain was identified during a study of shared clonotypes between healthy human individuals. The CDR3 consists of 14 residues. The V end was cut by 4 bases, the J end by 0 bases, with 10 bases between. Looked up from germline, CDR1 is SGHRS and CDR2 is YFSETQ. Only Caucasian adults living in Nashville, Tennessee made up the donor group. The method was immunoSEQ multiplex PCR; TCRdb's version includes in-frame clones alone and lacks a portion of them. Here the sample spans some 1.1 million clones, approximately 77% being singletons. The chain recombines TRBV5-1 with TRBJ1-2, with a tentative D call TRBD1 (5 bases). The receptor's source is a man between 18 and 35 years old in good health. Some clones in this sample may be carry-over from other donors' samples. Sequencing was performed on memory CD4+ T cells from PBMCs. Subset in this sample: CD45RA-negative fraction. CDR3 region: CASSGLTANYGYTF. CDR3 nucleotides: TGCGCCAGCAGCGGGCTGACAGCTAACTATGGCTACACCTTC. Combining the CDR3 with reference TRBV5-1 and TRBJ1-2 gives the whole variable domain KAGVTQTPRYLIKTRGQQVTLSCSPISGHRSVSWYQQTPGQGLQFLFEYFSETQRNKGNFPGRFSGRQFSNSRSEMNVSTLELGDSALYLCASSGLTANYGYTFGSGTRLTVV.